Below are 25 T cell receptor beta chains sequenced from a single sample in a study of T cells in Graves' hyperthyroidism and ophthalmopathy. TCR beta CDR3 region amplification was performed from RNA transcripts. The HTBI primer set drove a first-round RT-PCR of the TCR CDR3. From the multiplex PCR reads, TCRdb called clonotypes with MiXCR, one entry per CDR3 protein. The table shows a few hundred thousand distinct CDR3 sequences, with under 15% occurring only once. The sample taken for sequencing was blood. Receptors originate from a woman in her twenties or thirties with Graves' hyperthyroidism.

The rearrangement uses TRBV9 and TRBJ2-5; 10 nucleotides align to TRBD1. The V gene's germline CDR1 is SGDLS and CDR2 YYNGEE. V lost 4 bases and J lost 2; bases outside the gene matches: 2. This CDR3 is 14 amino acids long. The CDR3 sequence is CASSRDRGQETQYF. Here the CDR3 DNA reads TGTGCCAGCAGCCGGGACAGGGGACAAGAGACCCAGTACTTC.

This clonotype was detected only a few times. The CDR3 DNA sequence: TGCAGCGTTGAATGGCTAGCGGGGCGCACAGATACGCAGTATTTT. The encoded protein is CSVEWLAGRTDTQYF. The V and J genes are TRBV29-1 and TRBJ2-3; 9 bases are a match to TRBD2. The CDR3 runs 15 residues. The V and J ends lost 2 bases and 1 base, in that order; junction bases with no gene match: 4. The V gene's germline CDR1 is SQVTM and CDR2 ANQGSEA.

This clonotype was seen at least ten times. The chain links TRBV18 to TRBJ1-1; D possibly corresponds to TRBD1 (5 bases). Deletions cut 8 bases from V and 2 bases from J, with 12 bases between. Germline V gene sequence: CDR1 KGHSH, CDR2 LQKENI. The CDR3 is 13 residues long. Here the CDR3 DNA reads TGTGCCAGCGCGCCAGGGTTTAACACTGAAGCTTTCTTT. It encodes CASAPGFNTEAFF.

The chain uses TRBV9 and TRBJ1-2; 7 nucleotides line up with TRBD1. The CDR3 loop spans 16 amino acids. V lost 5 bases and J lost 2; bases outside the gene matches: 12. CDR1 SGDLS and CDR2 YYNGEE come from the germline V gene. The CDR3 loop reads CASSPTGRGTNYGYTF. DNA for the CDR3: TGTGCCAGCAGTCCGACAGGGCGGGGCACCAACTATGGCTACACCTTC. The whole variable domain, filled in from reference TRBV9 and TRBJ1-2, reads DSGVTQTPKHLITATGQRVTLRCSPRSGDLSVYWYQQSLDQGLQFLIQYYNGEERAKGNILERFSAQQFPDLHSELNLSSLELGDSALYFCASSPTGRGTNYGYTFGSGTRLTVV.

Ten or more counts support this clonotype. The V call is TRBV30, the J call TRBJ2-1; TRBD2 is a possible D gene (5 bases). The CDR3 runs 14 residues. The germline CDR1 and CDR2 sequences are GTSNPN and SVGIG (reference sequence). V shed 2 bases and J shed 8 bases, with 16 bases lying between them. The CDR3 nucleotides are TGTGCCTGGAGTCCAGCGGTAGAGATCGATGAGCAGTTCTTC. Translation gives CAWSPAVEIDEQFF.

This clonotype was counted only a few times. This chain links TRBV24-1 with TRBJ2-7; 8 bases line up with TRBD1. This CDR3 spans 16 amino acids. Germline assignment: CDR1 KGHDR and CDR2 SFDVKD. V lost 4 bases to trimming and J lost 0 bases; unmatched junction nucleotides: 7. Written as DNA, the CDR3 is TGTGCCACCAGTGACCGACAGGGGAATTTCTCCTACGAGCAGTACTTC. Encoded protein: CATSDRQGNFSYEQYF.

There are a few counts of this clonotype. The chain couples TRBV7-2 to TRBJ1-1; TRBD1 matches 9 bases. After removal of 5 bases from V and 6 bases from J, the junction contained 4 bases not matched to a gene. Germline loops: CDR1 SGHTA, CDR2 FQGNSA. This CDR3 spans 13 amino acids. Here the CDR3 DNA reads TGTGCCAGCAGCGTAACAGGGGGCCCTGAAGCTTTCTTT. Protein product: CASSVTGGPEAFF.

The chain uses TRBV20-1 and TRBJ2-2; D remains ambiguous. Germline assignment: CDR1 DFQATT and CDR2 SNEGSKA (reference sequence). V was cut by 0 bases and J by 6 bases, with 14 bases left in between. The CDR3 loop spans 15 amino acids. The chain's CDR3 is CSARDTQNHAGELFF. The CDR3 region has the DNA TGCAGTGCTAGAGATACCCAGAATCACGCCGGGGAGCTGTTTTTT.

This clonotype was seen repeatedly, ten times or more. The CDR3 DNA follows: TGTGCCAGCACCTACCTCGGGACAGGGGATGGTGAAGCTTTCTTT. Protein: CASTYLGTGDGEAFF. J is TRBJ1-1 and V is TRBV27; 10 bases align to TRBD1. Germline V gene lookup returns CDR1 MNHEY and CDR2 SMNVEV (reference sequence). This CDR3 has 15 residues. V trimming: 7 bases; J trimming: 7 bases; junction bases outside the gene matches: 12.

This clonotype appeared a few times. This chain links TRBV19 with TRBJ1-5, with D perhaps TRBD1 (5 bases). Germline CDR1 and CDR2: LNHDA and SQIVND (reference sequence). The CDR3 is made up of 16 amino acids. V gave up 3 bases and J gave up 1 base, with 13 bases separating them. This CDR3 reads CASSIKGDLSNQPQHF. The CDR3 DNA reads as TGTGCCAGTAGTATTAAAGGGGACCTGAGCAATCAGCCCCAGCATTTT.

This rearrangement joins TRBV14 to TRBJ2-1, with 9 nucleotides matching TRBD2. The CDR3 has 15 amino acids. V was clipped by 5 bases and J by 7 bases; unmatched bases: 9. Germline V gene sequence: CDR1 SGHDN, CDR2 FVKESK. The CDR3 coding sequence is TGTGCCAGCAGCAATCCAGGGACTAGCTGGAATGAGCAGTTCTTC. Translating gives CASSNPGTSWNEQFF.

The table lists this clonotype with many counts. The rearrangement joins TRBV9 to TRBJ2-7; TRBD1 or TRBD2 may be the D gene (5 bases each). Trimming removed 0 bases from V and 3 bases from J, with 16 bases in between. Germline V gene lookup returns CDR1 SGDLS and CDR2 YYNGEE. The CDR3 sequence is 16 residues long. In DNA form, the CDR3 reads TGTGCCAGCAGCGTAGGTACCCGGGACGGACACTACGAGCAGTACTTC. This encodes CASSVGTRDGHYEQYF.

There are a few counts of this clonotype. This chain links TRBV27 with TRBJ2-3; 12 bases match TRBD2. The length of the CDR3 is 16 residues. Trimming at V came to 5 bases and at J to 6 bases, leaving 9 bases not matched to a gene. Germline assignment: CDR1 MNHEY and CDR2 SMNVEV (reference sequence). CDR3 loop: CASSPRTSGTWDTQYF. In DNA form, the CDR3 reads TGTGCCAGCAGTCCCCGGACTAGCGGGACGTGGGATACGCAGTATTTT.

This clonotype was seen at least ten times. This chain joins TRBV30 and TRBJ1-1; no clear D. The germline V gene encodes CDR1 GTSNPN and CDR2 SVGIG (reference sequence). Trimming left V 2 bases short and J 2 bases short, with 6 bases between. The CDR3 spans 12 residues. CDR3: CAWSTLNTEAFF. In DNA form, the CDR3 reads TGTGCCTGGAGTACTCTCAACACTGAAGCTTTCTTT. Full variable domain (missing parts from reference TRBV30 and TRBJ1-1): SQTIHQWPATLVQPVGSPLSLECTVEGTSNPNLYWYRQAAGRGLQLLFYSVGIGQISSEVPQNLSASRPQDRQFILSSKKLLLSDSGFYLCAWSTLNTEAFFGQGTRLTVV.

In this sample, this clonotype turned up many times. The chain carries TRBV28 and TRBJ1-6; D remains unclear. The germline V and J ends were trimmed by 3 bases and 1 base, with 16 bases remaining between them. CDR3 length: 18 amino acids. Germline V gene sequence: CDR1 MDHEN, CDR2 SYDVKM. CDR3 protein: CASSLAVFVGSYNSPLHF. CDR3 bases: TGTGCCAGCAGTTTGGCCGTTTTTGTGGGATCCTATAATTCACCCCTCCACTTT.

Concerning this clonotype: Sequence at one end of the junction differs from germline and may be a read error. The chain carries TRBV18 and TRBJ2-7, with D possibly being TRBD2 (6 bases). The CDR3 has 14 residues. Germline-derived CDR1 and CDR2 are KGHSH and LQKENI. The CDR3 DNA sequence: TGTGCCAGCTCACCAAACGGGGAGGCTGGCGAGCAGCACTTC. Its translation: CASSPNGEAGEQHF.

The chain combines TRBV20-1 with TRBJ2-1; 7 nucleotides agree with TRBD2. Losses at the gene ends were 5 bases for V and 5 bases for J; bases not matched to a gene: 9. The CDR3 has 14 residues. Germline V gives CDR1 DFQATT, CDR2 SNEGSKA (reference sequence). CDR3 bases: TGCAGTGCTGTGGGGGGGGTGGGTGACAATGAGCAGTTCTTC. This codes for CSAVGGVGDNEQFF.

This clonotype was counted at least ten times. The chain employs TRBV9 and TRBJ2-7; a possible D gene is TRBD2 (7 bases). V was shortened by 0 bases and J by 2 bases, with 12 bases between the two germline ends. This CDR3 has 15 amino acids. Germline V gene sequence: CDR1 SGDLS, CDR2 YYNGEE. The CDR3 loop reads CASSVAGGGTYEQYF. Here the CDR3 DNA reads TGTGCCAGCAGCGTAGCGGGGGGCGGAACCTACGAGCAGTACTTC.

The J gene is TRBJ2-2, the V gene TRBV9; D remains ambiguous. Trimming removed 0 bases at V and 4 bases at J, with 7 bases between. From germline, CDR1 is SGDLS and CDR2 YYNGEE. The CDR3 consists of 14 residues. In DNA, the CDR3 is TGTGCCAGCAGCGTAGTTGTGGGCACCGGGGAGCTGTTTTTT. This translates into CASSVVVGTGELFF.

The V and J genes are TRBV5-1 and TRBJ2-5; possible D gene TRBD1, 6 bases. The CDR3 loop spans 13 amino acids. In germline, CDR1 is SGHRS, CDR2 YFSETQ. Trimming removed 6 bases from V and 2 bases from J, with 11 bases in between. The CDR3 sequence: CASTRDTQETQYF. CDR3 bases: TGCGCCAGCACCCGGGACACACAAGAGACCCAGTACTTC.

At least ten counts were recorded for this clonotype. The rearrangement links TRBV28 to TRBJ2-5, with D possibly TRBD2 on 6 matching bases. V lost 6 bases and J 5 bases, leaving 13 bases between the germline ends. CDR1 and CDR2 from the germline V gene are MDHEN and SYDVKM. This CDR3 has 13 amino acids. This chain's CDR3 is CASREGPRETQYF. Here the CDR3 DNA reads TGTGCCAGCAGGGAGGGACCGAGGGAGACCCAGTACTTC. Based on the CDR3 plus reference TRBV28 and TRBJ2-5, the full variable domain is DVKVTQSSRYLVKRTGEKVFLECVQDMDHENMFWYRQDPGLGLRLIYFSYDVKMKEKGDIPEGYSVSREKKERFSLILESASTNQTSMYLCASREGPRETQYFGPGTRLLVL.

The chain employs TRBV29-1 and TRBJ2-2; D tentatively reads TRBD1 or TRBD2 (5 bases each). This CDR3 region has 12 residues. Trimming left V 3 bases short and J 6 bases short, with 8 bases between. CDR1 and CDR2 from the germline V gene are SQVTM and ANQGSEA. For the CDR3, the DNA is TGCAGCGTTGAGAGGGGAGCCGGGGAGCTGTTTTTT. Translated: CSVERGAGELFF.

CDR3: CASSEWGAYNEQFF. The CDR3 DNA sequence: TGTGCCAGCAGTGAATGGGGGGCCTACAATGAGCAGTTCTTC. The J gene is TRBJ2-1, the V gene TRBV2, with D perhaps matching TRBD2 (6 bases). CDR3 size: 14 residues. The V end was cut by 2 bases, the J end by 2 bases, with 7 bases between. Germline-derived CDR1 and CDR2 are SNHLY and FYNNEI.

About this clonotype: This may come from a read error, since a much larger clone is one base off. J is TRBJ2-1 and V is TRBV11-2; 11 bases map to TRBD2. This CDR3 comprises 16 residues. Germline V CDR1 and CDR2: SGHAT, FQNNGV. Unmatched junction bases numbered 4, after V lost 5 bases and J lost 1 base. DNA for the CDR3: TGTGCCAGCAGCCCCCGACTAGCGGGGTCCTACAATGAGCAGTTCTTC. It is translated as CASSPRLAGSYNEQFF.

The chain combines TRBV5-8 with TRBJ2-1; D is unclear. CDR1 and CDR2 from the germline V gene are SGHTS and YDEGEE. The CDR3 covers 15 residues. The V gene lost 1 base and the J gene lost 0 bases, with 8 bases spanning the gap. CDR3 residues: CASSLTQDSYNEQFF. Here the CDR3 DNA reads TGTGCCAGCAGCTTGACCCAGGACTCCTACAATGAGCAGTTCTTC.